A selection of T cell receptor beta chains follows, all from one sample in a study of shared clonotypes between healthy human individuals. Profiled with immunoSEQ multiplex PCR; TCRdb holds only in-frame clones, not every one. The sample holds hundreds of thousands of clones, roughly 96% seen once. Sequenced material: naive CD8+ T cells sorted from blood. These TCRs come from a woman aged 25 to 39 in good health. Each CDR3 is given with its conserved first and last residue. The size entry is marked missing in some rows and otherwise reads once, few, many or a size class.

abundance: once
v_gene: TRBV2
j_gene: TRBJ2-7
CDR3aa: CASRIGGLAYEQYF

abundance: few
v_gene: TRBV6-5
j_gene: TRBJ2-2
CDR3aa: CASLQGSTGELFF

abundance: NA
v_gene: TRBV6-1
j_gene: TRBJ1-1
CDR3aa: CASSDRGRSTEAFF

abundance: once
v_gene: TRBV29-1
j_gene: TRBJ2-2
CDR3aa: CSVAGPATGELFF

abundance: NA
v_gene: TRBV7-9
j_gene: TRBJ1-1
CDR3aa: CASSPEGGQGFFGNTEAFF

abundance: NA
v_gene: TRBV6-1
j_gene: TRBJ2-7
CDR3aa: CASSEARTGGPYEQYF

abundance: NA
v_gene: TRBV30
j_gene: TRBJ2-1
CDR3aa: CAWSVGTSDRDEQFF

abundance: NA
v_gene: TRBV29-1
j_gene: TRBJ2-1
CDR3aa: CSVTINEQFF

abundance: NA
v_gene: TRBV7-7
j_gene: TRBJ2-5
CDR3aa: CASSLGTGGTETQYF

abundance: once
v_gene: TRBV7-9
j_gene: TRBJ2-7
CDR3aa: CASSFPKGYSYEQYF

abundance: NA
v_gene: TRBV7-6
j_gene: TRBJ2-3
CDR3aa: CASSPREASFTDTQYF

abundance: NA
v_gene: TRBV7-9
j_gene: TRBJ2-3
CDR3aa: CASSFRLAEDYTDTQYF

abundance: NA
v_gene: TRBV28
j_gene: TRBJ2-7
CDR3aa: CASSFGTIVTYEQYF

abundance: once
v_gene: TRBV5-1
j_gene: TRBJ2-7
CDR3aa: CASSLGIRNEQYF

abundance: NA
v_gene: TRBV9
j_gene: TRBJ2-3
CDR3aa: CASSVPRLAGQTESTDTQYF

abundance: NA
v_gene: TRBV2
j_gene: TRBJ2-1
CDR3aa: CASRDRGYNEQFF

abundance: NA
v_gene: TRBV11-1
j_gene: TRBJ1-2
CDR3aa: CASSPPPGEGYTF

abundance: NA
v_gene: TRBV28
j_gene: TRBJ2-1
CDR3aa: CASRGLAGPGPYNEQFF

abundance: NA
v_gene: TRBV27
j_gene: NA
CDR3aa: CASSLQTSGYEQYF

abundance: NA
v_gene: TRBV7-8
j_gene: TRBJ2-2
CDR3aa: CASSTGELFF

abundance: NA
v_gene: TRBV28
j_gene: TRBJ1-5
CDR3aa: CASSFRGLSNQPQHF

abundance: NA
v_gene: TRBV19
j_gene: TRBJ2-6
CDR3aa: CASSILTVSSGANVLTF

abundance: NA
v_gene: TRBV9
j_gene: TRBJ2-2
CDR3aa: CASSATVGAGVNTGELFF

abundance: NA
v_gene: TRBV7-9
j_gene: NA
CDR3aa: CASSRKQGPYEQYF

abundance: NA
v_gene: TRBV11-2
j_gene: TRBJ2-5
CDR3aa: CASSLEVLETQYF

abundance: NA
v_gene: TRBV5-4
j_gene: TRBJ2-7
CDR3aa: CASSLRAGGPYEQYF

abundance: NA
v_gene: TRBV7-9
j_gene: TRBJ1-2
CDR3aa: CASSLVGEGYGYTF

abundance: NA
v_gene: TRBV5-6
j_gene: TRBJ1-3
CDR3aa: CASRPGQGRNTIYF

abundance: once
v_gene: TRBV7-6
j_gene: TRBJ2-7
CDR3aa: CASTPLAGADEQYF

abundance: once
v_gene: TRBV27
j_gene: TRBJ1-2
CDR3aa: CASALISNYGYTF

abundance: NA
v_gene: TRBV13
j_gene: TRBJ1-2
CDR3aa: CASSSGQHNYGYTF

abundance: NA
v_gene: TRBV11-2
j_gene: TRBJ2-1
CDR3aa: CASSLNPRREFEQFF

abundance: NA
v_gene: TRBV4-1
j_gene: TRBJ2-7
CDR3aa: CASSLAGYEQYF

abundance: NA
v_gene: TRBV28
j_gene: TRBJ2-1
CDR3aa: CASSPPGLADTRGNEQFF

abundance: NA
v_gene: TRBV25-1
j_gene: TRBJ2-3
CDR3aa: CAAGGGFYTQYF

abundance: once
v_gene: TRBV10-3
j_gene: TRBJ2-7
CDR3aa: CATRDSYEQYF

abundance: NA
v_gene: TRBV28
j_gene: TRBJ1-4
CDR3aa: CASSFPLRQKGGSNEKLFF

abundance: NA
v_gene: TRBV2
j_gene: TRBJ2-2
CDR3aa: CASSTGGAGELFF

abundance: NA
v_gene: TRBV4-1
j_gene: TRBJ1-1
CDR3aa: CASSQEPGIWTEAFF

abundance: NA
v_gene: TRBV5-4
j_gene: TRBJ1-2
CDR3aa: CASTRGGTNYGYTF

abundance: NA
v_gene: TRBV4-1
j_gene: TRBJ2-7
CDR3aa: CASSHKLGTPYEQYF

abundance: once
v_gene: TRBV9
j_gene: TRBJ2-2
CDR3aa: CASSVLAGGTGELFF

abundance: NA
v_gene: TRBV5-4
j_gene: TRBJ2-3
CDR3aa: CASRTSGWGWGTDTQYF

abundance: once
v_gene: TRBV19
j_gene: TRBJ2-7
CDR3aa: CASRSGGVDYEQYF

abundance: NA
v_gene: TRBV5-1
j_gene: TRBJ2-1
CDR3aa: CASSLVAGGPGEQFF

abundance: NA
v_gene: TRBV19
j_gene: TRBJ2-5
CDR3aa: CASSIGRGRQETQYF

abundance: NA
v_gene: TRBV10-2
j_gene: TRBJ2-7
CDR3aa: CASSAGTGGNEQYF

abundance: NA
v_gene: TRBV2
j_gene: TRBJ2-7
CDR3aa: CASSEARTYEQYF

abundance: NA
v_gene: TRBV5-1
j_gene: TRBJ2-1
CDR3aa: CASTLNGGQEQFF

abundance: NA
v_gene: TRBV7-9
j_gene: TRBJ2-1
CDR3aa: CASSPPARLAGSNEQFF

abundance: NA
v_gene: TRBV4-1
j_gene: TRBJ2-3
CDR3aa: CASSQDPHGTQYTQYF

abundance: NA
v_gene: TRBV27
j_gene: TRBJ1-1
CDR3aa: CASSFQGPWNTEAFF

abundance: NA
v_gene: TRBV5-1
j_gene: TRBJ1-1
CDR3aa: CASSPLDRYNTEAFF

abundance: NA
v_gene: TRBV19
j_gene: TRBJ2-7
CDR3aa: CASSITSGSYEQYF